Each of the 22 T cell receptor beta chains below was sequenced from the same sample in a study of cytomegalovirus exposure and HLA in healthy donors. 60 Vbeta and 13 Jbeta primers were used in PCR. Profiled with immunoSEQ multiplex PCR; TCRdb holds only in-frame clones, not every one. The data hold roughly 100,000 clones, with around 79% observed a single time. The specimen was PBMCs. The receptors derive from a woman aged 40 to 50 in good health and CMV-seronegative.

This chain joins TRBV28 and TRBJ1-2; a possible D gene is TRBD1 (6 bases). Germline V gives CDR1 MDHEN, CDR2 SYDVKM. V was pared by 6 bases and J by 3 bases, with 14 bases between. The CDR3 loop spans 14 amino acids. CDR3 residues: CASSSPTGDYGYTF. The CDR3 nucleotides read TGTGCCAGCAGCTCCCCGACAGGCGACTATGGCTACACCTTC.

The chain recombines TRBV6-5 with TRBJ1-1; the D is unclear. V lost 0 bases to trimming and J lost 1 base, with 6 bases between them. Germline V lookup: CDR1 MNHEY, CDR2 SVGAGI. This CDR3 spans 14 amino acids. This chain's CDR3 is CASSYSEWNTEAFF. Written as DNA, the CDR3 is TGTGCCAGCAGTTACTCTGAGTGGAACACTGAAGCTTTCTTT.

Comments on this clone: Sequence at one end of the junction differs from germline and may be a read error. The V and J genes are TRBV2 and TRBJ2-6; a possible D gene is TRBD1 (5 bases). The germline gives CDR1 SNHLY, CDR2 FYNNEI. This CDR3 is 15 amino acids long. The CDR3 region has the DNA TGTGCCTCCAGTGAAATCCGCTCTGGGGCCAGCGTCCTGACTTTC. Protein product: CASSEIRSGASVLTF. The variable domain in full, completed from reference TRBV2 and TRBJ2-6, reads EPEVTQTPSHQVTQMGQEVILRCVPISNHLYFYWYRQILGQKVEFLVSFYNNEISEKSEIFDDQFSVERPDGSNFTLKIRSTKLEDSAMYFCASSEIRSGASVLTFGAGSRLTVL.

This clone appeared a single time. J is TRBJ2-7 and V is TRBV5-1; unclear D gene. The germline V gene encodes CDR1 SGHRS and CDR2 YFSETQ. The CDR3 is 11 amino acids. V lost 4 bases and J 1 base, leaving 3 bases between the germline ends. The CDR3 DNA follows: TGCGCCAGCAGCCCTTCCTACGAGCAGTACTTC. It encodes CASSPSYEQYF.

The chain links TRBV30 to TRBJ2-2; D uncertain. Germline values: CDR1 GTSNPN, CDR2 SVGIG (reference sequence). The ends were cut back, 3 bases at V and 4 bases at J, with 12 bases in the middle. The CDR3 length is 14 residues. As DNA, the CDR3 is TGTGCCTGGAGAATGGGCCTCAGCACCGGGGAGCTGTTTTTT. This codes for CAWRMGLSTGELFF. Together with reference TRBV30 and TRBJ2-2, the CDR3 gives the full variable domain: SQTIHQWPATLVQPVGSPLSLECTVEGTSNPNLYWYRQAAGRGLQLLFYSVGIGQISSEVPQNLSASRPQDRQFILSSKKLLLSDSGFYLCAWRMGLSTGELFFGEGSRLTVL.

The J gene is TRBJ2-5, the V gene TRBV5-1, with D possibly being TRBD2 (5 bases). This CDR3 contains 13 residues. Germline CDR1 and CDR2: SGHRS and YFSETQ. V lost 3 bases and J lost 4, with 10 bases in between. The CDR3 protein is CASSSRGAETQYF. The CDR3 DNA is TGCGCCAGCAGCTCACGGGGAGCAGAGACCCAGTACTTC.

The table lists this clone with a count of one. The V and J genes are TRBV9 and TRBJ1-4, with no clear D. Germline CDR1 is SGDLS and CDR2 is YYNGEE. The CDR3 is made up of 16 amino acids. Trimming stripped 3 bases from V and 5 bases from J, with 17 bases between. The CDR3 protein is CASSGTEIAGNEKLFF. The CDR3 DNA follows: TGTGCCAGCAGCGGCACCGAAATCGCAGGAAATGAAAAACTGTTTTTT.

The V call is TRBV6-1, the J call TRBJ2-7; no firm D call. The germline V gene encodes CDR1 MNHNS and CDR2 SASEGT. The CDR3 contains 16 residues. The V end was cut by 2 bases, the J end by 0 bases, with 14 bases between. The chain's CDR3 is CASSEPFRRFSYEQYF. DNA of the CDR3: TGTGCCAGCAGTGAACCCTTTAGAAGATTCTCCTACGAGCAGTACTTC.

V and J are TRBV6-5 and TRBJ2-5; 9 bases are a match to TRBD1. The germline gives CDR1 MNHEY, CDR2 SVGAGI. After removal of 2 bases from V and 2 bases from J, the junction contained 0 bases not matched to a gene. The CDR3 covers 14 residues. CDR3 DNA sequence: TGTGCCAGCAGTTACGACAGGGGGCAAGAGACCCAGTACTTC. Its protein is CASSYDRGQETQYF.

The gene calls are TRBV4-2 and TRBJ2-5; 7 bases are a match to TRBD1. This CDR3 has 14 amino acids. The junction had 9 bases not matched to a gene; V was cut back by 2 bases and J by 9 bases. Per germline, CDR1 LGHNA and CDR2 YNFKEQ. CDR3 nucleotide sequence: TGTGCCAGCAGCCAAAGGGGGCTTACCGGTGCCCAGTACTTC. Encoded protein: CASSQRGLTGAQYF.

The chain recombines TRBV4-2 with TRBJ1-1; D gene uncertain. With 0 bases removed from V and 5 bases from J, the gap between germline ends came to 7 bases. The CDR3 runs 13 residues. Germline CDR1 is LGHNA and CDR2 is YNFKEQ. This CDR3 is CASSQDRRTEAFF. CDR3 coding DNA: TGTGCCAGCAGCCAAGATCGGAGGACTGAAGCTTTCTTT.

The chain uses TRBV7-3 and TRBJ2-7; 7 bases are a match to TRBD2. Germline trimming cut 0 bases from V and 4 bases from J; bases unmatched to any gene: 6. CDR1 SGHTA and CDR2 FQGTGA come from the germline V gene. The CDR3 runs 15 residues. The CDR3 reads CASSLTVGAGYEQYF. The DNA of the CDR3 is TGTGCCAGCAGCTTAACGGTGGGAGCGGGATACGAGCAGTACTTC.

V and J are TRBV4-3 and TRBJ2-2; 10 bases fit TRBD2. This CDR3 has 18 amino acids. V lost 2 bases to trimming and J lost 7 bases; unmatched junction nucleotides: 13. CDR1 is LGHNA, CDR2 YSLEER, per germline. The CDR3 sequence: CASSQRLSGGAGVGELFF. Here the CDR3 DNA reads TGCGCCAGCAGCCAAAGACTAAGCGGGGGGGCCGGTGTCGGGGAGCTGTTTTTT.

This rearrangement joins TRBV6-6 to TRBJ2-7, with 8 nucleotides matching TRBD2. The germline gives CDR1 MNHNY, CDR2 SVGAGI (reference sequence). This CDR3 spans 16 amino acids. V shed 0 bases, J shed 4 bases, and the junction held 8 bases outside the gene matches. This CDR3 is CASSYSERGLKYEQYF. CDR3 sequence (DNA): TGTGCCAGCAGTTACTCGGAGCGGGGGCTTAAATACGAGCAGTACTTC.

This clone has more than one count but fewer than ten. CDR3 in DNA: TGTGCCAGCAGCTTAGGTGCTGTCTCGGGACAGGGAGAAGCTTTCTTT. This encodes CASSLGAVSGQGEAFF. The J gene is TRBJ1-1, the V gene TRBV7-9; 9 nucleotides align to TRBD1. V lost 1 base and J lost 8; bases outside the gene matches: 11. Germline V gene data show CDR1 as SEHNR and CDR2 as FQNEAQ (reference sequence). This CDR3 has 16 residues.

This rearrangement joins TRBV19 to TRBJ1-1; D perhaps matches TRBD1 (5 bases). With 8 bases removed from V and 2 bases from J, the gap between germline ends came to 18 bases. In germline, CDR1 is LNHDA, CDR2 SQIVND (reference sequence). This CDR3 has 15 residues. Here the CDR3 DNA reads TGTGCCAGTGGGAGTCAGGGAGGACTCAACACTGAAGCTTTCTTT. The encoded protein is CASGSQGGLNTEAFF.

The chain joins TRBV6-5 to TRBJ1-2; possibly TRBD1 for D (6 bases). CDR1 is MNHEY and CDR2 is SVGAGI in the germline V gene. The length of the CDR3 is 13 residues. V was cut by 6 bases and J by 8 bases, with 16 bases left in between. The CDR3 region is CASSWGGARGYTF. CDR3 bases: TGTGCCAGCAGCTGGGGGGGGGCGCGAGGCTACACCTTC.

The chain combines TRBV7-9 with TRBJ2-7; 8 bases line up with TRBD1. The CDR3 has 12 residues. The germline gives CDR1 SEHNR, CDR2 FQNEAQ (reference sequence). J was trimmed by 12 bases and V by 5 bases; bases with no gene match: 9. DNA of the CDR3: TGTGCCAGCAGCCTAGGACAGGGAAGGTCGTACTTC. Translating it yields CASSLGQGRSYF. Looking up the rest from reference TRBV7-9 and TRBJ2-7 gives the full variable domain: DTGVSQNPRHKITKRGQNVTFRCDPISEHNRLYWYRQTLGQGPEFLTYFQNEAQLEKSRLLSDRFSAERPKGSFSTLEIQRTEQGDSAMYLCASSLGQGRSYFGPGTRLTVT.

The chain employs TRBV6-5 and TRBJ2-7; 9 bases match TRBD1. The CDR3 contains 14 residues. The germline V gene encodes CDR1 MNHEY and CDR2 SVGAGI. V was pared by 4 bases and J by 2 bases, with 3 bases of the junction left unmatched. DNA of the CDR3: TGTGCCAGCAGTTTCGGGACAGGGCCCTACGAGCAGTACTTC. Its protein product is CASSFGTGPYEQYF.

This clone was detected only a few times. DNA for the CDR3: TGTGCCAGCAACGGAGGTCCCGGGACAGTTAATCAGCCCCAGCATTTT. It encodes CASNGGPGTVNQPQHF. V and J are TRBV2 and TRBJ1-5, with TRBD1 matching over 7 bases. The junction had 13 bases not matched to a gene; V was cut back by 7 bases and J by 4 bases. CDR1 and CDR2 from the germline V gene are SNHLY and FYNNEI. The CDR3 runs to 16 residues.

The CDR3 spells CASSEMRQPQHF. CDR3 DNA: TGTGCCAGCAGTGAAATGAGGCAGCCCCAGCATTTT. This chain uses TRBV2 with TRBJ1-5; unclear D gene. Trimming removed 2 bases at V and 7 bases at J, with 6 bases between. Germline V lookup: CDR1 SNHLY, CDR2 FYNNEI. The CDR3 totals 12 residues.

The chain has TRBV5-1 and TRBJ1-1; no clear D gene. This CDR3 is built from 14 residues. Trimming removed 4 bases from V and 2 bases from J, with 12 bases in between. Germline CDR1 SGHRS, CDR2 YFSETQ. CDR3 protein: CASSRGGLNTEAFF. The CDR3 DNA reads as TGCGCCAGCAGCAGAGGAGGGCTTAACACTGAAGCTTTCTTT.